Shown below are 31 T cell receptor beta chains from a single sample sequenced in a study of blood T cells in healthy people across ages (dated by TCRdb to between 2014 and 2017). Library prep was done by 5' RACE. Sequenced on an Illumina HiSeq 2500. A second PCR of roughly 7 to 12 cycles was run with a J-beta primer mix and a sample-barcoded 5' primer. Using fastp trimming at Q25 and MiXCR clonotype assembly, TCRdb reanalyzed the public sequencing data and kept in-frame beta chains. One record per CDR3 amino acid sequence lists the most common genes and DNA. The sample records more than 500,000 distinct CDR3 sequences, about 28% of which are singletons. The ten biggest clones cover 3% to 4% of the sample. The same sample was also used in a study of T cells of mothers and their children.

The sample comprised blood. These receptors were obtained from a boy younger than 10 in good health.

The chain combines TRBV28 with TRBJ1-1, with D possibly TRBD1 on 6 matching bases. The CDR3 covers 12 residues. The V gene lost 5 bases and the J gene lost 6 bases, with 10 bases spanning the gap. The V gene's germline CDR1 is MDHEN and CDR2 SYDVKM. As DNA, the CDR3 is TGTGCCAGCAGTCTAACAGGGTCTGAAGCTTTCTTT. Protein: CASSLTGSEAFF.

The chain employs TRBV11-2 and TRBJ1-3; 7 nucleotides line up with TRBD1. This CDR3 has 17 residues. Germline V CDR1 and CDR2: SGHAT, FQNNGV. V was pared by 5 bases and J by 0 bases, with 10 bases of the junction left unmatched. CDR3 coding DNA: TGTGCCAGCAGCATTCGAGCAGGGGGTAACTCTGGAAACACCATATATTTT. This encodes CASSIRAGGNSGNTIYF.

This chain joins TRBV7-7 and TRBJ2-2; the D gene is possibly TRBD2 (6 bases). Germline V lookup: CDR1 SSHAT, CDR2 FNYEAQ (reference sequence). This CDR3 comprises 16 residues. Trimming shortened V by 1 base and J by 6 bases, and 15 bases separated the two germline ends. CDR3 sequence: CASSLDGLPGAGELFF. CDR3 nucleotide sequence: TGTGCCAGCAGCTTAGACGGACTACCAGGTGCCGGGGAGCTGTTTTTT.

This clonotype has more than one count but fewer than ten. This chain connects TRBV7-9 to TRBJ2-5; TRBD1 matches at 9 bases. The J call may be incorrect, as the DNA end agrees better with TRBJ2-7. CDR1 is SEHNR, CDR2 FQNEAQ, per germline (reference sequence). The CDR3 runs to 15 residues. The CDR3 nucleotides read TGTGCCAGCAGCCCCGGGACAGGGTTTGCCTACGAGCAGTACTTC. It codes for CASSPGTGFAYEQYF.

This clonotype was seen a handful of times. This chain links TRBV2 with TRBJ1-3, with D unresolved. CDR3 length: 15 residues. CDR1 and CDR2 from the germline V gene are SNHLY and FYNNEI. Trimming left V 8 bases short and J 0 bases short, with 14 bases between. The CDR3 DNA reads TGTGCCAGCGGCCCAGTCTTATTCTCTGGAAACACCATATATTTT. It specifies CASGPVLFSGNTIYF.

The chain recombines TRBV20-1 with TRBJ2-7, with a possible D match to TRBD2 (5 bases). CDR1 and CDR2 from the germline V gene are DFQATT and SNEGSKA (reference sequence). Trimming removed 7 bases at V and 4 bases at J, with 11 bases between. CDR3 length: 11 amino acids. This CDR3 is CSVHRGYEQYF. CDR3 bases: TGCAGTGTGCATCGCGGGTACGAGCAGTACTTC.

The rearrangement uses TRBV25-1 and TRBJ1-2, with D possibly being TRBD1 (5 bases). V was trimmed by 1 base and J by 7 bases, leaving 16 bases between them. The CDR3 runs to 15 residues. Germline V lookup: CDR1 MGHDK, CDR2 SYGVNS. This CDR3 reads CASSEWFQGELGYTF. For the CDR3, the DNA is TGTGCCAGCAGTGAATGGTTCCAGGGTGAGCTTGGCTACACCTTC.

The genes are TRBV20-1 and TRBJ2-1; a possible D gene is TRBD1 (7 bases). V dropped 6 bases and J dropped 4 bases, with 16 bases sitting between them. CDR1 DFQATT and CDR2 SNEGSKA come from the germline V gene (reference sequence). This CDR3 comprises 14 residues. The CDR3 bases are TGCAGTGCGCTGTCAGGGGGGAAATACAATGAGCAGTTCTTC. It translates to CSALSGGKYNEQFF.

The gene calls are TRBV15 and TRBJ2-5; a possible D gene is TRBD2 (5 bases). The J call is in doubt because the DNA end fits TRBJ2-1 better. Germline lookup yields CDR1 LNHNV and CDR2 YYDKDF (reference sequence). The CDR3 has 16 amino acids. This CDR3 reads CATSGPGQLAGNEQFF. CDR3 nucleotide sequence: TGTGCCACCAGCGGGCCTGGCCAGTTGGCGGGCAATGAGCAGTTCTTC.

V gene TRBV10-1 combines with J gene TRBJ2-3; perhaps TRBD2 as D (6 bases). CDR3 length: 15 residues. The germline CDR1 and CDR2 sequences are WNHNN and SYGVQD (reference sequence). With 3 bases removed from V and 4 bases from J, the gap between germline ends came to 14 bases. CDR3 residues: CASSDAGRLADTQYF. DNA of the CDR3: TGCGCCAGCAGTGATGCGGGGCGGCTTGCAGATACGCAGTATTTT.

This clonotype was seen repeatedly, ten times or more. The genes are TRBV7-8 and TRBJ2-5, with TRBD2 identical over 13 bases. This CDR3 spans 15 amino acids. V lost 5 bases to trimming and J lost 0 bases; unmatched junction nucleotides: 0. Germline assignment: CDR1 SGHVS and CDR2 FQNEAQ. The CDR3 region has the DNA TGTGCCAGCAGCGGGACTAGCGGGGACCAAGAGACCCAGTACTTC. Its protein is CASSGTSGDQETQYF.

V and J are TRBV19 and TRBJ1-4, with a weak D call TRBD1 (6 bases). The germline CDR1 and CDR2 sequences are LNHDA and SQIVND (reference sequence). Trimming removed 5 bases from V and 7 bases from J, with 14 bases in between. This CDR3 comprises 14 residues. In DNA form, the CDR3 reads TGTGCCAGTAGTCCCCGGGGGCTGGCTGAAAAACTGTTTTTT. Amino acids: CASSPRGLAEKLFF.

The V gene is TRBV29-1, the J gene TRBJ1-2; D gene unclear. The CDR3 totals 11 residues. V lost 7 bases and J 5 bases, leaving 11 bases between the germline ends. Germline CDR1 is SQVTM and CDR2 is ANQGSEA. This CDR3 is CSGGSPYGYTF. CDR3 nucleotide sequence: TGCAGCGGAGGATCCCCTTATGGCTACACCTTC.

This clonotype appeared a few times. CDR3 bases: TGCGCCAGCAGCCAAGCTCAGGGGGAGTACCATGAGCAGTTCTTC. Its protein product is CASSQAQGEYHEQFF. The chain joins TRBV4-1 to TRBJ2-5, with TRBD1 matching over 7 bases. The DNA matches TRBJ2-1 better at its end, which makes the J call doubtful. Germline assignment: CDR1 MGHRA and CDR2 YSYEKL. The CDR3 length is 15 residues.

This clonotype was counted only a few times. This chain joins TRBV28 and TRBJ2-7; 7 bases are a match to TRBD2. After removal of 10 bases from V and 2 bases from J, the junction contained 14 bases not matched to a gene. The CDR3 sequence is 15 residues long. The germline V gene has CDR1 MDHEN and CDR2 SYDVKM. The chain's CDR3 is CATMMRAGEPYEQYF. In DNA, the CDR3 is TGTGCCACCATGATGAGGGCGGGGGAACCCTACGAGCAGTACTTC.

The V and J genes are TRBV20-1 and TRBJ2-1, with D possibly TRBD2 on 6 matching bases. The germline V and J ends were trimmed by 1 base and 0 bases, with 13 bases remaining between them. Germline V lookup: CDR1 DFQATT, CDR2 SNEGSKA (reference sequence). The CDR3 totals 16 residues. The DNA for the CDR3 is TGCAGTGCTAGAGTCTTCTTAGCGGACTCCTACAATGAGCAGTTCTTC. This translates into CSARVFLADSYNEQFF.

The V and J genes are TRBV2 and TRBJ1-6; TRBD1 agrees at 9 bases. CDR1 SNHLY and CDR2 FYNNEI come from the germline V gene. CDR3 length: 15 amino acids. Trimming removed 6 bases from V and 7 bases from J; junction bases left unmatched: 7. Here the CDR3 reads CASSFTGTGNSPLHF. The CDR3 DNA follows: TGTGCCAGCAGCTTTACCGGGACAGGGAATTCACCCCTCCACTTT.

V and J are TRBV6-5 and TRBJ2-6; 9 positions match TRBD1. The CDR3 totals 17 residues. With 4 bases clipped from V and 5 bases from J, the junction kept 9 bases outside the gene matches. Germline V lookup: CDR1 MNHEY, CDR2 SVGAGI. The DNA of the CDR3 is TGTGCCAGCAGTTCATTGGGACAGGGAATACGGGCCAACGTCCTGACTTTC. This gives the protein CASSSLGQGIRANVLTF.

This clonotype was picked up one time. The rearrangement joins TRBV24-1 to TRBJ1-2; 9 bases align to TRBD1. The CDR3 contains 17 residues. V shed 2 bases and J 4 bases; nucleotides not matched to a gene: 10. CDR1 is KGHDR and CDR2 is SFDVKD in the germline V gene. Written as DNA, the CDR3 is TGTGCCACCAGTGATTACCCCAGACAGGGGGGATCCTATGGCTACACCTTC. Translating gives CATSDYPRQGGSYGYTF.

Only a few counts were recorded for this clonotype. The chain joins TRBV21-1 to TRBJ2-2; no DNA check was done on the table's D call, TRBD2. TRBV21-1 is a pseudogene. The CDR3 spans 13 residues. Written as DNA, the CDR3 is TGTTCCCCCAGCGGGAGTCTTGTCGGGGAGCTGTTTTTT. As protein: CSPSGSLVGELFF.

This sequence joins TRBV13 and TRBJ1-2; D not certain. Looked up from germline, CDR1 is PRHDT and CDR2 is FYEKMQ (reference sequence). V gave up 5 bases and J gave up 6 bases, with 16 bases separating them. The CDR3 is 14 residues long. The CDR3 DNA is TGTGCCAGCAGCCTGAGACCGGCAGCAGATGGCTACACCTTC. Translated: CASSLRPAADGYTF.

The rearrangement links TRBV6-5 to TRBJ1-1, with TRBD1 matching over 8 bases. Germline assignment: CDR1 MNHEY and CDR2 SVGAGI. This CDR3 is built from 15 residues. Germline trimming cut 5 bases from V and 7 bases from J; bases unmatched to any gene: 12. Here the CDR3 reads CASSPRDRLSGEAFF. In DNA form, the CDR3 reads TGTGCCAGCAGTCCCCGGGACAGGTTAAGCGGTGAAGCTTTCTTT.

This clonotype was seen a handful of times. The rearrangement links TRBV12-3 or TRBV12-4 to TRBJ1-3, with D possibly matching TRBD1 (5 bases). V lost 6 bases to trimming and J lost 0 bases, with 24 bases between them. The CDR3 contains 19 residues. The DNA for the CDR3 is TGTGCCAGCAGGGTAGTAGTAGACAGATACCTTATCTCTGGAAACACCATATATTTT. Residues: CASRVVVDRYLISGNTIYF.

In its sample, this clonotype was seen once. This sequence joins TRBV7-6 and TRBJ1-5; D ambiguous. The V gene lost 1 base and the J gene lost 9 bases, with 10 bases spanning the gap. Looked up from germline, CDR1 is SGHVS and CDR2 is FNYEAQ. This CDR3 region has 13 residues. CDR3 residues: CASSLGPSRPQHF. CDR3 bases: TGTGCCAGCAGCTTAGGCCCCTCCAGGCCCCAGCATTTT.

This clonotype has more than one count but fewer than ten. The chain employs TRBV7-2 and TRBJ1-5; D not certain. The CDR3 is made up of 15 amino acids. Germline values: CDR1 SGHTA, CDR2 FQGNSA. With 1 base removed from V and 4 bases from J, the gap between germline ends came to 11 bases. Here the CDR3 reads CASSLEKGVNQPQHF. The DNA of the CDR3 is TGTGCCAGCAGCTTAGAGAAGGGCGTAAATCAGCCCCAGCATTTT.

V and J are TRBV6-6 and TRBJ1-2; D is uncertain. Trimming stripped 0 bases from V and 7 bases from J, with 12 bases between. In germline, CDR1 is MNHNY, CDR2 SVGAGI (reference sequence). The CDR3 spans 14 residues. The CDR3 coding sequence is TGTGCCAGCAGTTACTCACCGGGCTCGGGTGGCTACACCTTC. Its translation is CASSYSPGSGGYTF.

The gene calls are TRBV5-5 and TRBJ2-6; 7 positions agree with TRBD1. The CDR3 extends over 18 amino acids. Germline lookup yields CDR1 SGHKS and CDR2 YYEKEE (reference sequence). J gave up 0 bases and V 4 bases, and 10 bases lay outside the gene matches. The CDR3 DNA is TGTGCCAGCAGCCTAAGACAGGGTGAGAGCTCTGGGGCCAACGTCCTGACTTTC. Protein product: CASSLRQGESSGANVLTF.

For the CDR3, the DNA is TGTGCCAGCAGCCAAATGGGCCCCCTGGGCCCCGGGGAGCTGTTTTTT. Protein sequence: CASSQMGPLGPGELFF. The V and J genes are TRBV14 and TRBJ2-2; no clear D. Between the trimmed V and J ends, which lost 2 bases and 6 bases, there was a span of 16 bases. CDR1 and CDR2 from the germline V gene are SGHDN and FVKESK. The CDR3 has 16 amino acids.

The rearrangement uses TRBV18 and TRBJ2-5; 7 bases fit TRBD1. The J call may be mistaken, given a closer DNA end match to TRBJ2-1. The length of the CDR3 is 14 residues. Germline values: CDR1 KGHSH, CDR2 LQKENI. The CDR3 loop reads CASSPRTGWNEQFF. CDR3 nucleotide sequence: TGTGCCAGCTCACCACGGACAGGTTGGAATGAGCAGTTCTTC.

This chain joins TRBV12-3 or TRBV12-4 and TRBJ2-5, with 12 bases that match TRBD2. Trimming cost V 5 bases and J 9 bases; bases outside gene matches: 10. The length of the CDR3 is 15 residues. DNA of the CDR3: TGTGCCAGCAGTCCTCGACTAGCGGGGGAGAGTTCCCAGTACTTC. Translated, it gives CASSPRLAGESSQYF.

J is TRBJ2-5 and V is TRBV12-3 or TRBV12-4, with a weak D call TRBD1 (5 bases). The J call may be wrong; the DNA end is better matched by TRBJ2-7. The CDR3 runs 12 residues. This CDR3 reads CASTRAGREQYF. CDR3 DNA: TGTGCCAGCACCAGGGCCGGGCGCGAGCAGTACTTC.